This T cell receptor (beta chain) derives from a study of T cell changes during pregnancy in multiple sclerosis. Libraries were prepared by immunoSEQ multiplex PCR; TCRdb keeps only in-frame clonotypes and omits some of them. The table includes about 61,000 clones, approximately 93% detected once. V lost 8 bases to trimming and J lost 7 bases; unmatched junction nucleotides: 13. This CDR3 spans 15 amino acids. Looked up from germline, CDR1 is MNHEY and CDR2 is SMNVEV (reference sequence). Sequencing was performed on CD8+ T cells from peripheral blood mononuclear cells, taken in the third trimester of pregnancy. This chain links TRBV27 with TRBJ2-7; the match to TRBD2 covers 11 bases. The clonotype comes from a female donor with multiple sclerosis, enrolled in a pregnancy study. CDR3 sequence (DNA): TGTGCCAGCCAGGGACTAGCGGAGGGACCGGGAGAGCAGTACTTC. This codes for CASQGLAEGPGEQYF.